A single sample is the source of the 31 T cell receptor beta chains below, sequenced in a study of T cells expressing NK-cell markers. TCRdb reprocessed the 5' RACE reads and stores each CDR3 protein as one record, lacking DNA. In total, the table holds a few hundred thousand distinct CDR3 sequences. Sequences were obtained from blood T cells: a sorted CD56 or NKG2C T cell subset, CD4+ or CD8+ T cells, or bulk PBMC T cells (not recorded which). These TCRs come from a man between 18 and 29 years old in good health.

This chain joins TRBV15 and TRBJ1-2; TCRdb returns TRBD1, unconfirmable since there is no DNA. From germline, CDR1 is LNHNV and CDR2 YYDKDF (reference sequence). The CDR3 loop spans 16 amino acids. The CDR3 region is CATSRVGDRTNYGYTF. The entire variable domain, with the rest obtained from reference TRBV15 and TRBJ1-2, is as follows: DAMVIQNPRYQVTQFGKPVTLSCSQTLNHNVMYWYQQKSSQAPKLLFHYYDKDFNNEADTPDNFQSRRPNTSFCFLDIRSPGLGDTAMYLCATSRVGDRTNYGYTFGSGTRLTVV.

The CDR3 loop is CASSVEAGKKLFF. The rearrangement joins TRBV9 to TRBJ1-4. The germline V gene encodes CDR1 SGDLS and CDR2 YYNGEE. This CDR3 comprises 13 residues.

The chain uses TRBV12-3 or TRBV12-4 and TRBJ2-3; TCRdb gives TRBD2 as the D gene, but with no DNA this cannot be confirmed. The CDR3 totals 17 residues. This CDR3 is CASSFGFGSEISDTQYF.

V usage is TRBV6-2 or TRBV6-3 and J usage is TRBJ2-2; TCRdb picks TRBD1, but there is no DNA to check that call. From germline, CDR1 is MNHEY and CDR2 SVGEGT. The CDR3 consists of 14 residues. The CDR3: CASGQGQNTGELFF.

The rearrangement uses TRBV7-2 and TRBJ2-2; the D call of TRBD1 rests on TCRdb alone, since no DNA is present to check it. This CDR3 has 17 residues. Germline CDR1 reads SGHTA; CDR2 reads FQGNSA. The CDR3 here is CASSFEGVGSNTGELFF.

The chain links TRBV10-3 to TRBJ2-7; with no DNA, the TCRdb D assignment of TRBD2 cannot be verified. CDR3 length: 18 residues. In germline, CDR1 is ENHRY, CDR2 SYGVKD. CDR3 in amino acids: CAISGGGTSGNLRHEQYF.

This chain uses TRBV15 with TRBJ2-2; TCRdb picks TRBD2, but there is no DNA to check that call. This CDR3 has 19 residues. CDR1 is LNHNV and CDR2 is YYDKDF in the germline V gene (reference sequence). Here the CDR3 reads CATSREPRLAGVGTGELFF.

This sequence joins TRBV28 and TRBJ1-1; the D gene TCRdb calls, TRBD1, cannot be checked with no DNA. This CDR3 has 16 residues. CDR1 MDHEN and CDR2 SYDVKM come from the germline V gene. The CDR3 protein is CASRSHLGGLFGEAFF.

The gene calls are TRBV6-2 or TRBV6-3 and TRBJ2-5; TCRdb lists TRBD1, though no DNA is available to test this call. CDR3 length equals 14 residues. CDR1 and CDR2 (germline): MNHEY, SVGEGT. The chain's CDR3 is CASSYVVQSETQYF.

This CDR3 is CSAGQFQETQYF. The J gene is TRBJ2-5, the V gene TRBV29-1; without DNA, the TCRdb call of TRBD1 cannot be checked. CDR1 and CDR2 from the germline V gene are SQVTM and ANQGSEA. This CDR3 has 12 amino acids.

The chain has TRBV20-1 and TRBJ2-3; TCRdb's D gene call, TRBD2, goes unchecked for lack of DNA. The CDR3 sequence is 15 residues long. The germline gives CDR1 DFQATT, CDR2 SNEGSKA (reference sequence). CDR3 region: CSAKSLGSTPDTQYF.

The rearrangement joins TRBV29-1 to TRBJ2-5; without DNA, the TCRdb call of TRBD1 cannot be checked. Germline values: CDR1 SQVTM, CDR2 ANQGSEA. The CDR3 sequence is 15 residues long. CDR3: CSVEGQDRSRETQYF.

V and J are TRBV20-1 and TRBJ1-1. The germline gives CDR1 DFQATT, CDR2 SNEGSKA (reference sequence). CDR3 size: 14 residues. CDR3 in amino acids: CSASPGPWDTEAFF.

This rearrangement joins TRBV29-1 to TRBJ1-2; TCRdb reports TRBD1, a call that lacks DNA to check it against. CDR3 length: 14 amino acids. From germline, CDR1 is SQVTM and CDR2 ANQGSEA. CDR3 protein: CSVEDSDRGFGYTF.

CDR3 amino acids: CSASKGDKGEAFF. The chain combines TRBV20-1 with TRBJ1-1; TCRdb selects TRBD1, and the lack of DNA leaves this call unchecked. This CDR3 has 13 residues. CDR1 and CDR2 (germline): DFQATT, SNEGSKA (reference sequence).

The chain links TRBV5-1 to TRBJ2-2; absent DNA, TCRdb's TRBD1 call cannot be checked. CDR3 length equals 14 residues. Per germline, CDR1 SGHRS and CDR2 YFSETQ. The chain's CDR3 is CASSTGQGRGELFF.

The J gene is TRBJ2-7, the V gene TRBV5-1; TCRdb's D gene call, TRBD1, goes unchecked for lack of DNA. Germline V gene data show CDR1 as SGHRS and CDR2 as YFSETQ. This CDR3 has 13 residues. The CDR3 spells CASSVQARGEQYF.

V usage is TRBV12-3 or TRBV12-4 and J usage is TRBJ2-7. The CDR3 length is 15 residues. The chain's CDR3 is CASSPSGRDSYEQYF.

This rearrangement joins TRBV29-1 to TRBJ1-1; TCRdb returns TRBD1, unconfirmable since there is no DNA. The V gene's germline CDR1 is SQVTM and CDR2 ANQGSEA. The CDR3 extends over 11 amino acids. Here the CDR3 reads CSVRNGGEAFF.

The rearrangement joins TRBV12-3 or TRBV12-4 to TRBJ1-1; TCRdb calls TRBD1, which cannot be checked without DNA. This CDR3 contains 14 residues. CDR3 region: CASSRSGQGSKAFF.

CDR3 residues: CSARDNARLAGGGYEQYF. V and J are TRBV20-1 and TRBJ2-7; TCRdb picks TRBD2, but there is no DNA to check that call. The CDR3 loop spans 18 amino acids. Germline-derived CDR1 and CDR2 are DFQATT and SNEGSKA (reference sequence).

The chain uses TRBV5-1 and TRBJ2-6; lacking DNA, the TRBD2 call made by TCRdb goes unchecked. Per the germline V gene, CDR1 is SGHRS and CDR2 is YFSETQ. The CDR3 sequence is 16 residues long. The CDR3 loop is CASSPSVAGRSNVLTF.

The rearrangement joins TRBV4-3 to TRBJ2-2; with no DNA, the TCRdb D assignment of TRBD2 cannot be verified. This CDR3 is built from 17 residues. Germline loops: CDR1 LGHNA, CDR2 YSLEER. This chain's CDR3 is CASSQVGAGGVAGELFF.

The chain carries TRBV5-6 and TRBJ2-5. Germline lookup yields CDR1 SGHDT and CDR2 YYEEEE. The CDR3 has 14 residues. The CDR3 here is CASSLPHSQETQYF.

The chain uses TRBV6-2 or TRBV6-3 and TRBJ2-5; with no DNA, the TCRdb D assignment of TRBD2 cannot be verified. CDR1 MNHEY and CDR2 SVGEGT come from the germline V gene. The CDR3 length is 16 residues. The CDR3 loop reads CASSYPPTSAEETQYF.

The V and J genes are TRBV29-1 and TRBJ2-1; the TCRdb D gene call, TRBD1, has no DNA to confirm it. The CDR3 is 12 amino acids. Germline CDR1 reads SQVTM; CDR2 reads ANQGSEA. CDR3 sequence reads: CSGGQGYNEQFF.

This chain uses TRBV15 with TRBJ1-2; absent DNA, TCRdb's TRBD1 call cannot be checked. Per the germline V gene, CDR1 is LNHNV and CDR2 is YYDKDF (reference sequence). This CDR3 has 12 residues. The CDR3 sequence is CATSDRDSGYTF. Complete variable domain (other parts from reference TRBV15 and TRBJ1-2): DAMVIQNPRYQVTQFGKPVTLSCSQTLNHNVMYWYQQKSSQAPKLLFHYYDKDFNNEADTPDNFQSRRPNTSFCFLDIRSPGLGDTAMYLCATSDRDSGYTFGSGTRLTVV.

V gene TRBV5-6 combines with J gene TRBJ2-1. The length of the CDR3 is 15 residues. Germline V gene lookup returns CDR1 SGHDT and CDR2 YYEEEE. The CDR3 loop reads CASSRDQSSYNEQFF.

V usage is TRBV6-1 and J usage is TRBJ2-4; the TRBD1 assignment by TCRdb is unverifiable without DNA. The germline V gene encodes CDR1 MNHNS and CDR2 SASEGT. The CDR3 runs 14 residues. This chain's CDR3 is CASSLTGFVNIQYF.

The genes are TRBV5-4 and TRBJ2-1; the D call of TRBD2 rests on TCRdb alone, since no DNA is present to check it. The CDR3 contains 17 residues. Germline-derived CDR1 and CDR2 are SGHNT and YYREEE (reference sequence). CDR3 loop: CASSGTSGSSSYNEQFF.

The chain joins TRBV12-3 or TRBV12-4 to TRBJ2-7; TCRdb returns TRBD2, unconfirmable since there is no DNA. There are 16 residues in the CDR3. CDR3 sequence: CASSQGTSGMRYEQYF.